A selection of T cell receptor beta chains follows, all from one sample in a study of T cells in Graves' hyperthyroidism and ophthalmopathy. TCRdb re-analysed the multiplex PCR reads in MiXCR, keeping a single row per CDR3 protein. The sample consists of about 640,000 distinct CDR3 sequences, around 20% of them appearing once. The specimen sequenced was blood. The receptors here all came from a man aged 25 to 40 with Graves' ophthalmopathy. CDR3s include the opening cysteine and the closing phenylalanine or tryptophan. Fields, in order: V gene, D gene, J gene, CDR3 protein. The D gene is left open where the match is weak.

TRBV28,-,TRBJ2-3,CASSFGGGLLTDTQYF
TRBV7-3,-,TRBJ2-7,CASSLNYEGSYEQYF
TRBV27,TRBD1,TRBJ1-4,CASSLIQGTNEKLFF
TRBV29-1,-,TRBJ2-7,CSVEGSGPSYEQYF
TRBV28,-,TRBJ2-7,CASSLWDFRFHSEQYF
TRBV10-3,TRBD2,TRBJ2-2,CAISERAGAGGNTGELFF
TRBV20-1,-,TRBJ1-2,CSARYYRGPGSGYGYTF
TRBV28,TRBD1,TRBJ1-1,CASRKTGRTEAFF
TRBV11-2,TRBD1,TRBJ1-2,CASSLGQAGSGYTF
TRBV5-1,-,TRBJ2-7,CASSLSQGFDEQYF
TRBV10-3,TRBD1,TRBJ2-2,CATGQSELFF
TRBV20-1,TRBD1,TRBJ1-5,CSASPGDRGSQPQHF
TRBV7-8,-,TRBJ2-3,CASSSPRTDTQYF